One sample yielded the 10 T cell receptor beta chains listed below, sequenced in a study of OX40 agonist ivuxolimab in advanced cancers. Repertoires were generated with immunoSEQ multiplex PCR, while TCRdb's copy carries only in-frame clones and drops some. Altogether around 68,000 clones are present, around 86% being singletons, with the ten largest covering more than 2%. Material: CD4+ or CD8+ T cells sorted from blood, obtained in a trial of the OX40 agonist ivuxolimab. These receptors all stem from an adult with an advanced solid tumor such as melanoma, head and neck, liver or kidney cancer.

This clone was counted once. This chain uses TRBV30 with TRBJ2-7; 8 nucleotides line up with TRBD2. Germline V gene sequence: CDR1 GTSNPN, CDR2 SVGIG (reference sequence). This CDR3 comprises 14 residues. Trimming cost V 2 bases and J 2 bases; bases outside gene matches: 5. In DNA, the CDR3 is TGTGCCTGGAGTAAGGGACTAGACCCCTACGAGCAGTACTTC. Translation gives CAWSKGLDPYEQYF.

This clone came up once. The chain employs TRBV19 and TRBJ2-1; D is uncertain. Trimming left V 5 bases short and J 4 bases short, with 18 bases between. The CDR3 spans 16 residues. The germline gives CDR1 LNHDA, CDR2 SQIVND (reference sequence). The CDR3 spells CASSLPALDGYNEQFF. The CDR3 nucleotides are TGTGCCAGTAGTCTCCCCGCTTTAGATGGATACAATGAGCAGTTCTTC. Full variable domain (remainder filled in from reference TRBV19 and TRBJ2-1): DGGITQSPKYLFRKEGQNVTLSCEQNLNHDAMYWYRQDPGQGLRLIYYSQIVNDFQKGDIAEGYSVSREKKESFPLTVTSAQKNPTAFYLCASSLPALDGYNEQFFGPGTRLTVL.

The gene calls are TRBV6-6 and TRBJ1-1, with D perhaps matching TRBD1 (5 bases). This CDR3 is built from 12 residues. The V gene lost 2 bases and the J gene lost 9 bases, with 10 bases spanning the gap. CDR1 and CDR2 from the germline V gene are MNHNY and SVGAGI (reference sequence). The CDR3 DNA reads as TGTGCCAGCAGTTACGGCAGGGACCAAGCTTTCTTT. Residues: CASSYGRDQAFF.

V is TRBV15 and J is TRBJ1-3; a weak D match, TRBD1 (6 bases). This CDR3 comprises 15 residues. The V end was cut by 9 bases, the J end by 7 bases, with 22 bases between. Germline V CDR1 and CDR2: LNHNV, YYDKDF (reference sequence). CDR3: CATGGPTGTRNTIYF. As DNA, the CDR3 is TGTGCCACAGGGGGGCCAACCGGGACAAGGAACACCATATATTTT.

The V call is TRBV5-1, the J call TRBJ1-1, with 7 bases fitting TRBD1. Germline CDR1 and CDR2: SGHRS and YFSETQ. Germline trimming cut 3 bases from V and 5 bases from J; bases unmatched to any gene: 7. The CDR3 is 14 residues long. The CDR3 region is CASSSSGGGTEAFF. The CDR3 DNA is TGCGCCAGCAGCTCTTCAGGGGGTGGTACTGAAGCTTTCTTT.

Only one count was recorded for this clone. This sequence joins TRBV6-1 and TRBJ1-2, with 8 bases matching TRBD1. The germline V gene encodes CDR1 MNHNS and CDR2 SASEGT. Trimming at V came to 4 bases and at J to 7 bases, leaving 5 bases not matched to a gene. This CDR3 is built from 13 residues. The CDR3 nucleotides read TGTGCCAGCAGTGGCCAGGGGGCGGTTGGCTACACCTTC. Protein sequence: CASSGQGAVGYTF.

The chain has TRBV4-3 and TRBJ1-2; D may be TRBD1 (5 bases). Trimming left V 5 bases short and J 4 bases short, with 14 bases between. The CDR3 is 14 residues long. The germline gives CDR1 LGHNA, CDR2 YSLEER. In DNA form, the CDR3 reads TGCGCCAGCAGCTCAAGGGACTTGGTCTATGGCTACACCTTC. This codes for CASSSRDLVYGYTF.

This chain links TRBV4-3 with TRBJ1-6; 9 bases align to TRBD1. V shed 3 bases and J 0 bases; nucleotides not matched to a gene: 3. The CDR3 runs to 17 residues. In germline, CDR1 is LGHNA, CDR2 YSLEER. The CDR3 region has the DNA TGCGCCAGCAGCCAGACAGGGGGGAGCTCCTATAATTCACCCCTCCACTTT. It translates to CASSQTGGSSYNSPLHF.

The chain links TRBV5-1 to TRBJ1-1; TRBD1 might be the D (5 bases). CDR3 length: 15 amino acids. Germline loops: CDR1 SGHRS, CDR2 YFSETQ. The V and J ends lost 4 bases and 3 bases respectively, with 16 bases between them. The CDR3 DNA reads TGCGCCAGCAGCCGGACATCCTTGGGAGACACTGAAGCTTTCTTT. Residues: CASSRTSLGDTEAFF.

This rearrangement joins TRBV11-2 to TRBJ1-5; D gene ambiguous. This CDR3 is built from 13 residues. Trimming took 4 bases from V and 4 from J, leaving 8 bases between them. Germline V lookup: CDR1 SGHAT, CDR2 FQNNGV. The CDR3 spells CASSSDLNQPQHF. The CDR3 DNA reads as TGTGCCAGCAGCTCCGACTTGAATCAGCCCCAGCATTTT.